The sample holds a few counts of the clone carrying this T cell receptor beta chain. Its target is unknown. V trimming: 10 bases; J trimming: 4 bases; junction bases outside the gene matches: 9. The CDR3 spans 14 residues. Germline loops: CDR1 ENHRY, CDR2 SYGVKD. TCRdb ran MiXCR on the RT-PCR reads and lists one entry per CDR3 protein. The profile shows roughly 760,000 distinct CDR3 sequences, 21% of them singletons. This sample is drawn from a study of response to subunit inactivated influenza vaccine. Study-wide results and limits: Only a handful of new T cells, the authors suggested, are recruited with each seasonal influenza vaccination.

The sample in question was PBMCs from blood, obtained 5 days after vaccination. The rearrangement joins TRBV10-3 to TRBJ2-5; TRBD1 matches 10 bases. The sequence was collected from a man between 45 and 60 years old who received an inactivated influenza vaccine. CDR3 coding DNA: TGTGCCACCGCCCTAGGGACAGGGGTAGAGACCCAGTACTTC. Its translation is CATALGTGVETQYF.